This T cell receptor beta chain was captured in a study of cytomegalovirus exposure and HLA in healthy donors. On the study more broadly: Both the roughly 120 validation repertoires and the approximately 700 first-cohort repertoires used the same platform, as reported by a later analysis. Overall study findings and caveats: Cytomegalovirus-associated status was assigned to fewer than 200 TCR beta chains. Whilst most TCR sequences proved rare, a subset of public TCRs occurred across many donors.

Points on this clone: The antigen remains undetermined.

This CDR3 region has 16 residues. From germline, CDR1 is SGHTA and CDR2 FQGNSA. V lost 5 bases, J lost 7 bases, and 24 bases lay in between. Produced via immunoSEQ multiplex PCR; TCRdb's table is partial and in-frame only. The top ten clones hold around 0.84% of a sample with a few hundred thousand clones, about nine tenths of them seen once. The clonotype was recovered from a woman younger than 30 in good health and CMV-seronegative. This rearrangement joins TRBV7-2 to TRBJ2-7, with D perhaps TRBD1 (6 bases). The sequenced sample was PBMCs. For the CDR3, the DNA is TGTGCCAGCAGCCCTCCAGGGACACGCTCCGTGGGGGAGCAGTACTTC. Amino acids: CASSPPGTRSVGEQYF.